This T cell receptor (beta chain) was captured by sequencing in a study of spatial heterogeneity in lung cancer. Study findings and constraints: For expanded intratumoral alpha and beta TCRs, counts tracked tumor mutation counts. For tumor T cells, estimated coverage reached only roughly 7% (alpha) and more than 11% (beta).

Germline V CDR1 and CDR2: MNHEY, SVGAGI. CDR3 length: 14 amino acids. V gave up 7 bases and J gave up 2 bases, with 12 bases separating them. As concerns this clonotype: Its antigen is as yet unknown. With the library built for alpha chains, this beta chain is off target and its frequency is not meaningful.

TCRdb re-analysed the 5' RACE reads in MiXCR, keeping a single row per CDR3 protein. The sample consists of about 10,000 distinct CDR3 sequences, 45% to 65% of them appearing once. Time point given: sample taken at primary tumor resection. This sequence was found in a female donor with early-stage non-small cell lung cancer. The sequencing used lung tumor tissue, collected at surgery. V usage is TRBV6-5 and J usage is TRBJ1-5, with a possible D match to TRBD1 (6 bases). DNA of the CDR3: TGTGCCAGCAAAGGCAGGGGAGGCAATCAGCCCCAGCATTTT. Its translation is CASKGRGGNQPQHF.